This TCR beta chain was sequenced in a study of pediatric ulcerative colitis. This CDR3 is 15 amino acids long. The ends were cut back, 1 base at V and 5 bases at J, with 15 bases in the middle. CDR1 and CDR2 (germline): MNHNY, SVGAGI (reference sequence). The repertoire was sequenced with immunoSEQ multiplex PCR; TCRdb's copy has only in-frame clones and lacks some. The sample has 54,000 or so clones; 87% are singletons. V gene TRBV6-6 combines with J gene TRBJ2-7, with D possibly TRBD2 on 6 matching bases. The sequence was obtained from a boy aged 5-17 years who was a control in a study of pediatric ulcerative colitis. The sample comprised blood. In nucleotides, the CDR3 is TGTGCCAGCAGTTACTTACCCCCGGGGGTTGACGAGCAGTACTTC. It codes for CASSYLPPGVDEQYF.